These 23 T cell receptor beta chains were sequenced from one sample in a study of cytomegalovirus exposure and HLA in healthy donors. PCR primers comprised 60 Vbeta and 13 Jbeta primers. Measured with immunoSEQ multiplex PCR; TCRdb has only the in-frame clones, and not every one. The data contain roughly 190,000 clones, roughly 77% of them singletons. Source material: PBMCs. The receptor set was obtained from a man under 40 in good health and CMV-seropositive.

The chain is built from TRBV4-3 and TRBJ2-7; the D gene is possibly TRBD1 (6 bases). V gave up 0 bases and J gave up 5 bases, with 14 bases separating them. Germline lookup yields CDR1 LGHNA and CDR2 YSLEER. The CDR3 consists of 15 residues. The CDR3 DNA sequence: TGCGCCAGCAGCCAAGATAACAGGGTTCTCGACGAGCAGTACTTC. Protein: CASSQDNRVLDEQYF.

This CDR3 is CASSVEAGLNTEAFF. DNA for the CDR3: TGTGCCAGCAGCGTAGAGGCCGGGTTGAACACTGAAGCTTTCTTT. The V and J genes are TRBV9 and TRBJ1-1, with D uncertain. This CDR3 has 15 residues. The germline V gene encodes CDR1 SGDLS and CDR2 YYNGEE. Trimming took off 0 bases at V and 0 bases at J, with 9 bases between the two ends.

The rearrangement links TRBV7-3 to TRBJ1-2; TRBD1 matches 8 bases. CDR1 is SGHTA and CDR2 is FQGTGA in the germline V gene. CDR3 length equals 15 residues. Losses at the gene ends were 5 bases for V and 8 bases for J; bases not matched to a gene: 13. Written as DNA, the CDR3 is TGTGCCAGCAGCCCCCAGGGGGCGGGGGCTGGGGGCTACACCTTC. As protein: CASSPQGAGAGGYTF.

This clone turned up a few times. CDR3 DNA: TGTGCCAGCAACAGGGGGTTAGTGAATGGCTACGAGCAGTACTTC. It yields the protein CASNRGLVNGYEQYF. The chain carries TRBV5-6 and TRBJ2-7, with TRBD1 matching 8 bases. V lost 6 bases, J lost 3 bases, and 11 bases stayed unmatched. CDR3 length equals 15 residues. Germline CDR1 SGHDT, CDR2 YYEEEE.

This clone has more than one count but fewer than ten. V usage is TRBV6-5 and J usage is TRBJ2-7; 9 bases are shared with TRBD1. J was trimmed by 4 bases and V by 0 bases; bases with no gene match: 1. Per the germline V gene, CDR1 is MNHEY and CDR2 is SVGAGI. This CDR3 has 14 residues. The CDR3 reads CASSYSDRGYEQYF. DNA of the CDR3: TGTGCCAGCAGTTACTCGGACAGGGGTTACGAGCAGTACTTC.

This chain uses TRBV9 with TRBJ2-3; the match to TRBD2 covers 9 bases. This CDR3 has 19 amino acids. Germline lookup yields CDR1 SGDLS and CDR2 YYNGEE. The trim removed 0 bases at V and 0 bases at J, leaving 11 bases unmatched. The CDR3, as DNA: TGTGCCAGCAGCGTAGTAGGAGGGTGGACTAGCGAGAGCACAGATACGCAGTATTTT. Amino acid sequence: CASSVVGGWTSESTDTQYF.

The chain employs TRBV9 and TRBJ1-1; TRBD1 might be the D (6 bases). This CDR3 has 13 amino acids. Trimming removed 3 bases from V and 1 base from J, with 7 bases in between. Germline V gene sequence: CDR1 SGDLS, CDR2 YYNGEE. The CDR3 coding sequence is TGTGCCAGCAGCGGCAGGGGGAACACTGAAGCTTTCTTT. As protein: CASSGRGNTEAFF.

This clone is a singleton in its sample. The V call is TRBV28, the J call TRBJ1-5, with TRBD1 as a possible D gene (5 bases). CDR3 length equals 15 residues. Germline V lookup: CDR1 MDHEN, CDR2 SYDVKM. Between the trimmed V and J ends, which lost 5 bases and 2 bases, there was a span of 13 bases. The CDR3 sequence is CASSIAGLGNQPQHF. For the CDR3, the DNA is TGTGCCAGCAGTATCGCAGGGCTGGGCAATCAGCCCCAGCATTTT.

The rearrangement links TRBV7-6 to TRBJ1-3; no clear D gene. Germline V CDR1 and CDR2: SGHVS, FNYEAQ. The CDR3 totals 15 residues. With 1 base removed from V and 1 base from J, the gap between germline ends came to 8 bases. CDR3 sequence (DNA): TGTGCCAGCAGCTTAGAGGAGGGATCTGGAAACACCATATATTTT. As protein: CASSLEEGSGNTIYF.

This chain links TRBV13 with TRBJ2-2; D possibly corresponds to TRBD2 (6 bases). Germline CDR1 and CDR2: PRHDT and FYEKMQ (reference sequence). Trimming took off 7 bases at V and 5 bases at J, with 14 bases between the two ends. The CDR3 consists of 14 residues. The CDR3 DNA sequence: TGTGCCAGCACCCCCGGAGGGTGGACCGGGGAGCTGTTTTTT. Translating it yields CASTPGGWTGELFF.

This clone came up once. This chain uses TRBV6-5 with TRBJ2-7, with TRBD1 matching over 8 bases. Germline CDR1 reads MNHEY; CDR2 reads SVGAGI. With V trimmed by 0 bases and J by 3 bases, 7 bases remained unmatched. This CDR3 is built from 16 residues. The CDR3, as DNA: TGTGCCAGCAGTTACTCCACAGACAGGGGAGGCTACGAGCAGTACTTC. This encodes CASSYSTDRGGYEQYF.

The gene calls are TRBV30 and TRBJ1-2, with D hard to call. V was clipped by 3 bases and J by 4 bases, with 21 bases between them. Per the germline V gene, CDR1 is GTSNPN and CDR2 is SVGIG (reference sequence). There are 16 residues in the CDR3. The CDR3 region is CAWSPSEAFGRYGYTF. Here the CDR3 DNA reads TGTGCCTGGAGCCCCTCGGAGGCTTTTGGCCGCTATGGCTACACCTTC.

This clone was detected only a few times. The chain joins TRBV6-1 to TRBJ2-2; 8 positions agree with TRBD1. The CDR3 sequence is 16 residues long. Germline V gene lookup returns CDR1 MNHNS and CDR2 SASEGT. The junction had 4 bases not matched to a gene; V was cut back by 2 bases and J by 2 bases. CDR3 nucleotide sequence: TGTGCCAGCAGTGAAAGGGCAGGGGGCAACACCGGGGAGCTGTTTTTT. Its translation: CASSERAGGNTGELFF.

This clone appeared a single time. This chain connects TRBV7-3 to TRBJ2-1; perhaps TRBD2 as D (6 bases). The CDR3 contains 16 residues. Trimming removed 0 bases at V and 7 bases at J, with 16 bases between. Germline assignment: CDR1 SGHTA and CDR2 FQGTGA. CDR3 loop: CASSLTRLVQRNEQFF. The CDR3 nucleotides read TGTGCCAGCAGCTTAACCCGACTAGTACAAAGAAATGAGCAGTTCTTC.

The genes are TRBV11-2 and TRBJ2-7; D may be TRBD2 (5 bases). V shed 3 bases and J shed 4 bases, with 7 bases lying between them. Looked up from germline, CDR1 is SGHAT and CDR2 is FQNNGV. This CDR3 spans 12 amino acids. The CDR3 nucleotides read TGTGCCAGCAGCTTCAGAGGGTACGAGCAGTACTTC. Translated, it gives CASSFRGYEQYF.

DNA of the CDR3: TGTGCCAGCTCACCCCGACAGTTTGAAGCTTTCTTT. Protein sequence: CASSPRQFEAFF. The rearrangement uses TRBV18 and TRBJ1-1, with D tentatively TRBD1 (5 bases). V gave up 3 bases and J gave up 7 bases, with 9 bases separating them. This CDR3 has 12 residues. The germline gives CDR1 KGHSH, CDR2 LQKENI.

CDR3 in amino acids: CASSPRQGRNTGELFF. CDR3 DNA: TGTGCCAGCAGCCCACGACAGGGGCGGAACACCGGGGAGCTGTTTTTT. V and J are TRBV7-9 and TRBJ2-2, with TRBD1 identical over 8 bases. The CDR3 covers 16 residues. J lost 1 base, V lost 5 bases, and 6 bases had no gene match. Germline CDR1 is SEHNR and CDR2 is FQNEAQ (reference sequence).

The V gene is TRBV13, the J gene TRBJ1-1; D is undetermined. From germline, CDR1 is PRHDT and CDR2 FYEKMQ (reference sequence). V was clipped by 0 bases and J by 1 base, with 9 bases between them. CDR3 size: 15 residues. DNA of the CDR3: TGTGCCAGCAGCTTAGGCCGGGGAACGAACACTGAAGCTTTCTTT. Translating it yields CASSLGRGTNTEAFF.

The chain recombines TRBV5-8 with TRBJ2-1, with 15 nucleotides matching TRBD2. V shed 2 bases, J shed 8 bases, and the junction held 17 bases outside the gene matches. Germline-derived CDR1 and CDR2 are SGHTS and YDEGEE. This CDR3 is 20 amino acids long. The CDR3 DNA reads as TGTGCCAGCAGCTTTATGGGACTAGCGGGAGGTTGGGGAGGTCTTGATGAGCAGTTCTTC. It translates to CASSFMGLAGGWGGLDEQFF.

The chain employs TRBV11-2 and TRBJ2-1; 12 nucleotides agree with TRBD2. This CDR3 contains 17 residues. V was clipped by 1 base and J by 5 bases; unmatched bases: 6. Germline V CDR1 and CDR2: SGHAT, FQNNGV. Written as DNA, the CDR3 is TGTGCCAGCAGCTTAGTGATGGGACTAGCGGGCCACAATGAGCAGTTCTTC. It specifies CASSLVMGLAGHNEQFF.

This CDR3 reads CASSLGGTTGNTIYF. The CDR3 DNA reads TGCGCCAGCAGCTTGGGCGGGACCACAGGAAACACCATATATTTT. The chain recombines TRBV5-1 with TRBJ1-3, with a possible D match to TRBD1 (5 bases). The CDR3 spans 15 residues. Germline CDR1 and CDR2: SGHRS and YFSETQ. V lost 0 bases and J 4 bases, leaving 11 bases between the germline ends.

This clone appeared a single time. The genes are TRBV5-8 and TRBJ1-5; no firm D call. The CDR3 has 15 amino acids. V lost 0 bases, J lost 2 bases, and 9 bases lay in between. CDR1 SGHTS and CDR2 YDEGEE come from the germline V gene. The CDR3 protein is CASSLGVTRNQPQHF. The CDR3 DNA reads TGTGCCAGCAGCTTGGGGGTGACTCGCAATCAGCCCCAGCATTTT. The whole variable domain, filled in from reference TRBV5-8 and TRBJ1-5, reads EAGVTQSPTHLIKTRGQQATLRCSPISGHTSVYWYQQALGLGLQFLLWYDEGEERNRGNFPPRFSGRQFPNYSSELNVNALELEDSALYLCASSLGVTRNQPQHFGDGTRLSIL.

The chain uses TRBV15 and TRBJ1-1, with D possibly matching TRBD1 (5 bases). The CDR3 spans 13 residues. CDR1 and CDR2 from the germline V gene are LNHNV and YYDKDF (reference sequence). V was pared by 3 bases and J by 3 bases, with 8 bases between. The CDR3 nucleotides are TGTGCCACCAGCAGGGGGGGGGACACTGAAGCTTTCTTT. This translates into CATSRGGDTEAFF.